This TCR beta chain was found in a study of cytomegalovirus exposure and HLA in healthy donors. The primer mix had 60 Vbeta and 13 Jbeta primers. This table comes from immunoSEQ multiplex PCR, and its TCRdb copy is limited to in-frame clones, with some not included. The sample consists of about 120,000 clones, about 70% of them appearing once. Regarding the study as a whole: In a later analysis, HLA-C alleles had the fewest associated TCRs, DRB1 alleles the most. A further, later analysis showed that HLA-associated TCR beta chains (compared with equally common others) were more clonally expanded.

As to this clone: What it recognizes is unknown.

Germline lookup yields CDR1 SGHRS and CDR2 YFSETQ. The CDR3 sequence is 15 residues long. The ends lost 2 bases at V and 4 bases at J; junction bases unmatched: 7. The chain carries TRBV5-1 and TRBJ2-7; 9 nucleotides match TRBD1. The specimen sequenced was PBMCs. This TCR derives from a human donor in good health. The CDR3 DNA follows: TGCGCCAGCAGCTTTTCACAGGGGGCGGGGTACGAGCAGTACTTC. Its translation: CASSFSQGAGYEQYF.